This TCR beta chain was identified during a study of T cells after yellow fever vaccination. As for the study in general: It was SMART-Seq v4 Ultra Low Input that prepared the fractions with low cell numbers. Findings of the study overall: Re-detected after boosting: most primary clones, 96% of CD4 and roughly 88% of CD8. Abundant clonotypes from the bulk population could get into FACS-sorted repertoires as contaminants.

From germline, CDR1 is SGHRS and CDR2 YFSETQ. The CDR3 totals 14 residues. Trimming removed 0 bases at V and 4 bases at J, with 5 bases between. This clonotype was observed at least ten times. Its antigen is still unknown. 5'RACE template switching added a universal primer site and UMIs to TCR cDNA. TCRdb re-called the 5' RACE reads through MiXCR, storing one row per CDR3 protein. This table holds roughly 120,000 distinct CDR3 sequences, 7.4% found once. The sequence was obtained from a man aged 18 to 30 who received the YFV17D yellow fever vaccine. The chain links TRBV5-1 to TRBJ1-6; no clear D gene. The sequences come from CD4+ T cells sorted from PBMCs, collected more than 8 days after the first yellow fever vaccination. The CDR3: CASSLGPYNSPLHF. CDR3 sequence (DNA): TGCGCCAGCAGCTTGGGGCCGTATAATTCACCCCTCCACTTT.